A selection of T cell receptor beta chains follows, all from one sample in a study of CD8 T cells in Susac syndrome. TCRdb re-called the immunoSEQ multiplex PCR reads through MiXCR, storing one row per CDR3 protein. The top ten hold about 0.3% of the sample, which has just under 95,000 distinct CDR3 sequences, just under 95% seen once. The sequencing input was CD4+ T cells from PBMCs. Receptors were obtained from a human donor with Susac syndrome. Each CDR3 is given without its conserved first and last residue.

>TRBV6-1
ASAAGHVNTGELF
>TRBV5-1
ASSRRGELTALNNEQF
>TRBV29-1
SVDSGGGREQY
>TRBV27
ASSSGTWNTEAF
>TRBV6-4
ASSVAGGRNEQF
>TRBV12-3/TRBV12-4
ASSLGSSSYEQY
>TRBV20-1
SAVKTGNYGYT
>TRBV2
ASSPGLAGRTDTQY
>TRBV20-1
SARVGDGSY
>TRBV28
ASRPRRAEAF
>TRBV20-1
SAQSGAKTYEQY
>TRBV5-1
ASSSGGVSYNEQF
>TRBV29-1
SSRALGTDTQY
>TRBV7-6
ASSSMGVGGANVLT
>TRBV6-5
ASSSLSGKGYT
>TRBV29-1
SVELGGQETQY
>TRBV11-2
ASSPGTSTGYEQY
>TRBV29-1
SVGLEDYT
>TRBV9
ASSVEEGSAAF
>TRBV28
ASSSAQEGETQY